These 15 T cell receptor beta chains came from one sample sequenced in a study of blood T cell repertoires in COVID-19. Generated by immunoSEQ multiplex PCR, the TCRdb table keeps only in-frame clones and is missing some. This sample has under 200,000 clones, with around 83% found just once. The sequencing input was peripheral blood. These receptors all stem from a human donor in a cohort sampled during active COVID-19.

In DNA form, the CDR3 reads TGTGCCAGCAGTGATGTGGGGGGGGAGTACAATGAGCAGTTCTTC. It translates to CASSDVGGEYNEQFF. The chain employs TRBV6-1 and TRBJ2-1; 7 bases fit TRBD2. CDR3 length equals 15 residues. In germline, CDR1 is MNHNS, CDR2 SASEGT. V gave up 3 bases and J gave up 4 bases; unmatched junction bases: 6.

The V and J genes are TRBV19 and TRBJ1-3, with no clear D. CDR1 is LNHDA and CDR2 is SQIVND in the germline V gene (reference sequence). The CDR3 loop spans 16 amino acids. V lost 6 bases to trimming and J lost 7 bases, with 22 bases between them. The CDR3 DNA reads as TGTGCCAGTAGCCCCGGGTCTGCCCAAGGACTCAACACCATATATTTT. Encoded protein: CASSPGSAQGLNTIYF.

J is TRBJ2-1 and V is TRBV30, with 15 bases identical to TRBD2. This CDR3 is built from 18 residues. After removal of 4 bases from V and 4 bases from J, the junction contained 11 bases not matched to a gene. CDR1 and CDR2 from the germline V gene are GTSNPN and SVGIG (reference sequence). Here the CDR3 reads CAWTRGTSGRPIYNEQFF. CDR3 DNA sequence: TGTGCCTGGACTCGGGGGACTAGCGGGAGGCCGATTTACAATGAGCAGTTCTTC.

V and J are TRBV20-1 and TRBJ1-1; D remains unclear. The CDR3 extends over 15 amino acids. Trimming removed 3 bases at V and 8 bases at J, with 22 bases between. Germline values: CDR1 DFQATT, CDR2 SNEGSKA (reference sequence). CDR3 loop: CSASSGFRASLEAFF. The CDR3 DNA follows: TGCAGTGCTAGTAGCGGGTTCCGGGCGAGTCTAGAAGCTTTCTTT.

The genes are TRBV7-3 and TRBJ2-7, with D uncertain. The germline V gene encodes CDR1 SGHTA and CDR2 FQGTGA. This CDR3 region has 13 residues. V lost 4 bases, J lost 0 bases, and 7 bases lay in between. DNA of the CDR3: TGTGCCAGCAGCTACGGTAACTCCTACGAGCAGTACTTC. Translated: CASSYGNSYEQYF.

The J gene is TRBJ2-7, the V gene TRBV28; the match to TRBD2 covers 10 bases. CDR3 length: 17 amino acids. J lost 4 bases, V lost 6 bases, and 15 bases had no gene match. Germline CDR1 and CDR2: MDHEN and SYDVKM. CDR3 nucleotides: TGTGCCAGCAGCCGACTAGCGGGTTCTTTTGGTGGGTACGAGCAGTACTTC. Translated, it gives CASSRLAGSFGGYEQYF. Using reference TRBV28 and TRBJ2-7 for the parts outside the CDR3, the full variable domain is DVKVTQSSRYLVKRTGEKVFLECVQDMDHENMFWYRQDPGLGLRLIYFSYDVKMKEKGDIPEGYSVSREKKERFSLILESASTNQTSMYLCASSRLAGSFGGYEQYFGPGTRLTVT.

This rearrangement joins TRBV4-3 to TRBJ1-2; no clear D gene. V lost 0 bases and J 4 bases, leaving 12 bases between the germline ends. Germline CDR1 and CDR2: LGHNA and YSLEER. The CDR3 consists of 15 residues. This CDR3 reads CASSQDPRSGYGYTF. DNA of the CDR3: TGCGCCAGCAGCCAAGATCCCAGGAGCGGCTATGGCTACACCTTC.

The CDR3 reads CASSQEFQGGRYEQYF. In nucleotides, the CDR3 is TGCGCCAGCAGCCAAGAGTTTCAGGGTGGACGGTACGAGCAGTACTTC. The chain combines TRBV4-3 with TRBJ2-7; D perhaps matches TRBD1 (5 bases). The V gene lost 0 bases and the J gene lost 4 bases, with 16 bases spanning the gap. The germline gives CDR1 LGHNA, CDR2 YSLEER. The CDR3 sequence is 16 residues long.

V is TRBV12-5 and J is TRBJ2-2; no clear D gene. From germline, CDR1 is LGHNT and CDR2 FRNRAP. Trimming took off 1 base at V and 7 bases at J, with 7 bases between the two ends. This CDR3 contains 13 residues. CDR3 protein: CASGLELVGELFF. The CDR3 DNA sequence: TGTGCTAGTGGTTTGGAACTCGTCGGGGAGCTGTTTTTT.

In nucleotides, the CDR3 is TGTGCCAGCAGGACAGGGGGAATCGGCAATCAGCCCCAGCATTTT. Encoded protein: CASRTGGIGNQPQHF. V is TRBV28 and J is TRBJ1-5; 9 bases agree with TRBD1. V lost 6 bases, J lost 2 bases, and 5 bases stayed unmatched. From germline, CDR1 is MDHEN and CDR2 SYDVKM. This CDR3 spans 15 amino acids. Full variable domain (outside the CDR3, taken from reference TRBV28 and TRBJ1-5): DVKVTQSSRYLVKRTGEKVFLECVQDMDHENMFWYRQDPGLGLRLIYFSYDVKMKEKGDIPEGYSVSREKKERFSLILESASTNQTSMYLCASRTGGIGNQPQHFGDGTRLSIL.

This rearrangement joins TRBV5-1 to TRBJ2-7, with 9 bases matching TRBD2. With 0 bases clipped from V and 2 bases from J, the junction kept 6 bases outside the gene matches. This CDR3 has 16 amino acids. Germline CDR1 and CDR2: SGHRS and YFSETQ. This CDR3 is CASSLDPSGVAYEQYF. The CDR3 DNA follows: TGCGCCAGCAGCTTGGACCCTAGCGGGGTGGCCTACGAGCAGTACTTC. The full variable domain, rest sourced from reference TRBV5-1 and TRBJ2-7, is KAGVTQTPRYLIKTRGQQVTLSCSPISGHRSVSWYQQTPGQGLQFLFEYFSETQRNKGNFPGRFSGRQFSNSRSEMNVSTLELGDSALYLCASSLDPSGVAYEQYFGPGTRLTVT.

The J gene is TRBJ1-2, the V gene TRBV28, with TRBD1 identical over 7 bases. The ends lost 6 bases at V and 6 bases at J; junction bases unmatched: 7. The CDR3 is 13 amino acids. Germline V CDR1 and CDR2: MDHEN, SYDVKM. This CDR3 reads CASRTGQPDGYTF. CDR3 nucleotide sequence: TGTGCCAGCAGGACGGGACAGCCCGATGGCTACACCTTC.

V gene TRBV4-1 combines with J gene TRBJ2-7, with TRBD2 identical over 7 bases. Germline CDR1 MGHRA, CDR2 YSYEKL. Trimming cost V 3 bases and J 2 bases; bases outside gene matches: 4. The CDR3 has 14 amino acids. CDR3 in amino acids: CASSQGGGPYEQYF. The CDR3 nucleotides are TGCGCCAGCAGCCAGGGGGGGGGACCCTACGAGCAGTACTTC.

The chain uses TRBV18 and TRBJ2-2; D gene ambiguous. Germline V gene data show CDR1 as KGHSH and CDR2 as LQKENI. CDR3 size: 14 residues. The V and J ends lost 5 bases and 4 bases respectively, with 11 bases between them. CDR3 in amino acids: CASSTTPRTGELFF. Written as DNA, the CDR3 is TGTGCCAGCTCAACCACACCCCGCACCGGGGAGCTGTTTTTT.

V usage is TRBV28 and J usage is TRBJ2-7, with 8 bases matching TRBD1. CDR3 size: 15 residues. V trimming: 5 bases; J trimming: 2 bases; junction bases outside the gene matches: 8. Germline V gene sequence: CDR1 MDHEN, CDR2 SYDVKM. The CDR3 reads CASSPRQGLTYEQYF. CDR3 sequence (DNA): TGTGCCAGCAGTCCCCGACAGGGGCTAACCTACGAGCAGTACTTC.